Listed here are 27 T cell receptor beta chains from one sample, sequenced in a study of sequential checkpoint blockade in melanoma. Sequenced by immunoSEQ multiplex PCR; TCRdb stores in-frame clones only, minus some. The data contain tens of thousands of clones, 65% to 85% of them singletons. Documented treatment: randomized to nivolumab then ipilimumab (arm A) or the reverse (arm B). The input for sequencing was CD8+ T cells sorted from blood (inferred from file names), taken from a patient given nivolumab and ipilimumab in sequence. All receptors come from a human donor with melanoma.

V is TRBV28 and J is TRBJ2-5; D is perhaps TRBD2 (6 bases). Germline V gene sequence: CDR1 MDHEN, CDR2 SYDVKM. The CDR3 is 15 residues long. V dropped 3 bases and J dropped 3 bases, with 14 bases sitting between them. The CDR3 DNA reads TGTGCCAGCAGTTTCCTGAGGAGGGGAGAAGAGACCCAGTACTTC. Its protein is CASSFLRRGEETQYF.

V usage is TRBV4-1 and J usage is TRBJ1-2, with D possibly being TRBD1 (6 bases). CDR3 length: 15 amino acids. V lost 1 base and J 5 bases, leaving 14 bases between the germline ends. Germline lookup yields CDR1 MGHRA and CDR2 YSYEKL. CDR3 bases: TGCGCCAGCAGCCAAGTTCGAGGGGGGGCATATGGCTACACCTTC. As protein: CASSQVRGGAYGYTF.

The chain is built from TRBV7-9 and TRBJ2-3; TRBD1 matches 7 bases. Germline trimming cut 2 bases from V and 0 bases from J; bases unmatched to any gene: 11. The CDR3 extends over 18 amino acids. Per germline, CDR1 SEHNR and CDR2 FQNEAQ (reference sequence). The CDR3 is CASSLPVGTVTSTDTQYF. The CDR3, as DNA: TGTGCCAGCAGCTTACCGGTTGGGACAGTTACTAGCACAGATACGCAGTATTTT. Based on the CDR3 plus reference TRBV7-9 and TRBJ2-3, the full variable domain is DTGVSQNPRHKITKRGQNVTFRCDPISEHNRLYWYRQTLGQGPEFLTYFQNEAQLEKSRLLSDRFSAERPKGSFSTLEIQRTEQGDSAMYLCASSLPVGTVTSTDTQYFGPGTRLTVL.

The chain has TRBV30 and TRBJ2-6, with D possibly matching TRBD1 (6 bases). The CDR3 is 19 amino acids. V lost 2 bases to trimming and J lost 4 bases, with 24 bases between them. CDR1 and CDR2 from the germline V gene are GTSNPN and SVGIG (reference sequence). The DNA for the CDR3 is TGTGCCTGGAGTTCCCTGGGGACATCCTCCGATTGGGGGGCCAACGTCCTGACTTTC. As protein: CAWSSLGTSSDWGANVLTF. Looking up the rest from reference TRBV30 and TRBJ2-6 gives the full variable domain: SQTIHQWPATLVQPVGSPLSLECTVEGTSNPNLYWYRQAAGRGLQLLFYSVGIGQISSEVPQNLSASRPQDRQFILSSKKLLLSDSGFYLCAWSSLGTSSDWGANVLTFGAGSRLTVL.

The genes are TRBV6-4 and TRBJ2-1; perhaps TRBD2 as D (5 bases). Trimming took 6 bases from V and 6 from J, leaving 18 bases between them. Germline V gives CDR1 MRHNA, CDR2 SNTAGT. The CDR3 loop spans 15 amino acids. CDR3 sequence reads: CASSEDPSGGNEQFF. The DNA of the CDR3 is TGTGCCAGCAGCGAAGACCCTTCCGGAGGCAATGAGCAGTTCTTC.

The chain carries TRBV6-1 and TRBJ1-4, with unresolved D. CDR3 length: 16 amino acids. V lost 1 base to trimming and J lost 8 bases, with 17 bases between them. The germline V gene encodes CDR1 MNHNS and CDR2 SASEGT. The CDR3 DNA sequence: TGTGCCAGCAGTGAAGATAGGAACTTACCTAGGGAAAAACTGTTTTTT. Protein: CASSEDRNLPREKLFF.

The chain carries TRBV4-3 and TRBJ2-7; D possibly corresponds to TRBD2 (5 bases). The germline gives CDR1 LGHNA, CDR2 YSLEER. V shed 1 base and J shed 3 bases, with 10 bases lying between them. This CDR3 spans 14 amino acids. The DNA for the CDR3 is TGCGCCAGCAGCCAAGGTATAGCGTACTACGAGCAGTACTTC. It encodes CASSQGIAYYEQYF.

A few counts support this clone. The chain employs TRBV18 and TRBJ2-1, with 9 bases that match TRBD1. This CDR3 comprises 15 residues. Germline V CDR1 and CDR2: KGHSH, LQKENI. V shed 3 bases and J 5 bases; nucleotides not matched to a gene: 5. The CDR3 sequence is CASSPPRTGDNEQFF. The DNA of the CDR3 is TGTGCCAGCTCACCCCCCCGGACAGGGGACAATGAGCAGTTCTTC.

The chain joins TRBV10-3 to TRBJ1-1; a possible D gene is TRBD1 (6 bases). The V gene's germline CDR1 is ENHRY and CDR2 SYGVKD. This CDR3 is 15 amino acids long. V lost 2 bases and J 4 bases, leaving 14 bases between the germline ends. This CDR3 reads CAISEAGKDSTEAFF. CDR3 in DNA: TGTGCCATCAGTGAGGCAGGGAAGGACAGCACTGAAGCTTTCTTT.

This chain uses TRBV19 with TRBJ2-7, with D tentatively TRBD1 (5 bases). CDR1 and CDR2 from the germline V gene are LNHDA and SQIVND (reference sequence). The CDR3 sequence is 15 residues long. V was clipped by 5 bases and J by 0 bases, with 14 bases between them. CDR3 bases: TGTGCCAGTAGTGCGACAGCGAGGAGCTCCTACGAGCAGTACTTC. Translation gives CASSATARSSYEQYF.

A word on this clone: Other DNA sequences within the sample encode an identical CDR3. The chain employs TRBV5-1 and TRBJ2-1; D not certain. V was clipped by 2 bases and J by 4 bases, with 7 bases between them. This CDR3 is 13 amino acids long. CDR1 and CDR2 from the germline V gene are SGHRS and YFSETQ. The CDR3 DNA reads TGCGCCAGCAGCTTAAACGGTTACAATGAGCAGTTCTTC. Translated: CASSLNGYNEQFF.

The chain carries TRBV5-5 and TRBJ2-3, with 10 bases identical to TRBD2. Germline-derived CDR1 and CDR2 are SGHKS and YYEKEE (reference sequence). The trim removed 4 bases at V and 6 bases at J, leaving 11 bases unmatched. CDR3 size: 16 residues. The CDR3 coding sequence is TGTGCCAGCAGCCCCGGCGCTAGCGGGGGTTTTGATACGCAGTATTTT. Residues: CASSPGASGGFDTQYF. The entire variable domain, with the rest obtained from reference TRBV5-5 and TRBJ2-3, is as follows: DAGVTQSPTHLIKTRGQQVTLRCSPISGHKSVSWYQQVLGQGPQFIFQYYEKEERGRGNFPDRFSARQFPNYSSELNVNALLLGDSALYLCASSPGASGGFDTQYFGPGTRLTVL.

The V call is TRBV28, the J call TRBJ2-6; the D gene is possibly TRBD2 (6 bases). V shed 8 bases and J shed 2 bases, with 16 bases lying between them. The CDR3 has 16 residues. Germline V lookup: CDR1 MDHEN, CDR2 SYDVKM. The CDR3 DNA sequence: TGTGCCAGCTCCTCTTGGGGGGAAGCTGGGGCCAACGTCCTGACTTTC. Translating it yields CASSSWGEAGANVLTF.

This rearrangement joins TRBV28 to TRBJ2-5; D may be TRBD2 (6 bases). The germline gives CDR1 MDHEN, CDR2 SYDVKM. There are 13 residues in the CDR3. V was shortened by 6 bases and J by 3 bases, with 11 bases between the two germline ends. CDR3 bases: TGTGCCAGCAGCCCCCCGGGGGAAGAGACCCAGTACTTC. Amino acids: CASSPPGEETQYF.

The chain couples TRBV4-3 to TRBJ1-4; D possibly corresponds to TRBD1 (5 bases). Trimming removed 4 bases from V and 7 bases from J, with 13 bases in between. This CDR3 is 14 amino acids long. Germline-derived CDR1 and CDR2 are LGHNA and YSLEER. The CDR3 DNA reads TGCGCCAGCAGCCCGCCTGGGGCGGTTGAAAAACTGTTTTTT. Protein product: CASSPPGAVEKLFF.

This clone occurred once. The chain links TRBV7-9 to TRBJ1-1; D unclear. V was trimmed by 0 bases and J by 10 bases, leaving 12 bases between them. Per the germline V gene, CDR1 is SEHNR and CDR2 is FQNEAQ (reference sequence). The CDR3 sequence is 13 residues long. The CDR3 region has the DNA TGTGCCAGCAGCTTAGCGGTGCGGGAGGGAGCTTTCTTT. This gives the protein CASSLAVREGAFF.

V usage is TRBV30 and J usage is TRBJ1-1; possible D gene TRBD1, 6 bases. Trimming pared 3 bases from V and 5 bases from J, leaving 16 bases between. Germline lookup yields CDR1 GTSNPN and CDR2 SVGIG (reference sequence). CDR3 length equals 14 residues. Written as DNA, the CDR3 is TGTGCCTGGAGCTTAAAGGGGGGGCGGACTGAAGCTTTCTTT. Its translation is CAWSLKGGRTEAFF.

The CDR3 region is CASSPRGGEYNEQFF. CDR3 DNA: TGTGCCAGCAGCCCTCGGGGCGGGGAATACAATGAGCAGTTCTTC. The genes are TRBV7-9 and TRBJ2-1, with a weak D call TRBD2 (6 bases). In germline, CDR1 is SEHNR, CDR2 FQNEAQ (reference sequence). The CDR3 is 15 amino acids. Trimming shortened V by 5 bases and J by 4 bases, and 15 bases separated the two germline ends.

CDR3 DNA sequence: TGTGCCAGCAGCTTAAATCCTAGCGGGAGGGTATACAATGAGCAGTTCTTC. Translated, it gives CASSLNPSGRVYNEQFF. J is TRBJ2-1 and V is TRBV7-2; 12 nucleotides align to TRBD2. The CDR3 is 17 residues long. Germline V gene sequence: CDR1 SGHTA, CDR2 FQGNSA. The V gene end was trimmed by 2 bases and the J gene end by 4 bases; junction bases not matched to a gene: 6.

This clone was counted only a few times. This chain links TRBV4-3 with TRBJ2-7; D is possibly TRBD1 (6 bases). Between the trimmed V and J ends, which lost 1 base and 7 bases, there was a span of 14 bases. Germline CDR1 LGHNA, CDR2 YSLEER. This CDR3 has 14 amino acids. The CDR3 spells CASSQADRRREQYF. In DNA form, the CDR3 reads TGCGCCAGCAGCCAAGCGGACAGAAGACGGGAGCAGTACTTC.

J is TRBJ2-1 and V is TRBV7-8; unclear D gene. With 2 bases removed from V and 0 bases from J, the gap between germline ends came to 14 bases. The CDR3 consists of 17 residues. Per the germline V gene, CDR1 is SGHVS and CDR2 is FQNEAQ. CDR3 loop: CASSLYYVGGSYNEQFF. CDR3 sequence (DNA): TGTGCCAGCAGCTTATATTATGTAGGCGGCTCCTACAATGAGCAGTTCTTC.

The V and J genes are TRBV7-9 and TRBJ2-7, with 8 bases matching TRBD1. This CDR3 has 14 residues. V was clipped by 5 bases and J by 3 bases; unmatched bases: 6. Germline V lookup: CDR1 SEHNR, CDR2 FQNEAQ (reference sequence). The CDR3 here is CASSPGGQDYEQYF. In DNA, the CDR3 is TGTGCCAGCAGCCCAGGGGGACAGGACTACGAGCAGTACTTC.

The chain recombines TRBV19 with TRBJ2-1; D is unclear. The germline gives CDR1 LNHDA, CDR2 SQIVND (reference sequence). V lost 6 bases to trimming and J lost 0 bases, with 15 bases between them. This CDR3 is 16 amino acids long. This CDR3 reads CASSRNIPSSYNEQFF. The CDR3 nucleotides are TGTGCCAGTAGCAGAAATATTCCAAGCTCCTACAATGAGCAGTTCTTC.

This clone came up a few times. The V call is TRBV21-1, the J call TRBJ2-7; the D call of TRBD2 is as the table states it, not checked on the DNA. TRBV21-1 is tagged as a pseudogene. The CDR3 is 11 residues long. The CDR3 DNA reads as TGTGCCAGCAGCGGAGGGCCTGAGCAGTACTTC. Translating it yields CASSGGPEQYF.

The chain combines TRBV5-1 with TRBJ2-7, with TRBD1 matching over 11 bases. The CDR3 totals 15 residues. Trimming cost V 4 bases and J 4 bases; bases outside gene matches: 7. The germline CDR1 and CDR2 sequences are SGHRS and YFSETQ. The CDR3 is CASSPWTGGRYEQYF. The DNA of the CDR3 is TGCGCCAGCAGCCCCTGGACAGGGGGCCGTTACGAGCAGTACTTC.

The rearrangement links TRBV2 to TRBJ1-1; 9 nucleotides agree with TRBD1. Per the germline V gene, CDR1 is SNHLY and CDR2 is FYNNEI. J was trimmed by 1 base and V by 11 bases; bases with no gene match: 14. The CDR3 consists of 16 residues. The CDR3 DNA is TGTGCCGTACAAGACCGACCGGGACAGGGGAACACTGAAGCTTTCTTT. Protein sequence: CAVQDRPGQGNTEAFF.

The V call is TRBV27, the J call TRBJ1-1, with a tentative D call TRBD1 (6 bases). The CDR3 totals 15 residues. The V end was cut by 3 bases, the J end by 0 bases, with 11 bases between. The germline V gene encodes CDR1 MNHEY and CDR2 SMNVEV (reference sequence). DNA for the CDR3: TGTGCCAGCAGTTTCGGGCAGGGGCTGAACACTGAAGCTTTCTTT. This encodes CASSFGQGLNTEAFF.